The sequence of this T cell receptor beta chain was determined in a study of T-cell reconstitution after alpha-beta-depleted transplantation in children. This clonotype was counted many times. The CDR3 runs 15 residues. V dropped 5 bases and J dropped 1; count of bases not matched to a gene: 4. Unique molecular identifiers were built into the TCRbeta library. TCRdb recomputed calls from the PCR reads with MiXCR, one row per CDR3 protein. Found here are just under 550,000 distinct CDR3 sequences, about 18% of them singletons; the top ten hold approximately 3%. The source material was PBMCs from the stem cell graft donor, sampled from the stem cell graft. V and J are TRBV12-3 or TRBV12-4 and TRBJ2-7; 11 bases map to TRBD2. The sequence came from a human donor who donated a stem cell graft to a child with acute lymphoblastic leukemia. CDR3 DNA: TGTGCCAGCAGTCTATGGACTAGCGGGTCCTACGAGCAGTACTTC. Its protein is CASSLWTSGSYEQYF.